A single sample gave rise to the 22 T cell receptor beta chains below, sequenced in a study of cytomegalovirus exposure and HLA in healthy donors. The study ran its PCR with 60 Vbeta and 13 Jbeta primers. The protocol was immunoSEQ multiplex PCR, while the TCRdb copy is restricted to in-frame clones and leaves out a portion. The sample comprises 130,000 or so clones, approximately 71% of which are singletons, and roughly 0.9% rests with the top ten. The sequencing input was PBMCs. These receptor sequences come from a woman aged 55-70 years in good health and CMV-seronegative.

The rearrangement uses TRBV11-2 and TRBJ1-4; perhaps TRBD1 as D (5 bases). The CDR3 runs to 14 residues. Trimming stripped 11 bases from V and 8 bases from J, with 21 bases between. Germline V CDR1 and CDR2: SGHAT, FQNNGV. CDR3 region: CASTRDGREEKLFF. Here the CDR3 DNA reads TGTGCCTCCACCCGGGACGGCCGGGAGGAAAAACTGTTTTTT.

About this clone: The junction departs from the called germline gene at one end, perhaps through a read error. This sequence joins TRBV6-1 and TRBJ2-7, with 15 bases identical to TRBD2. CDR1 is MNHNS and CDR2 is SASEGT in the germline V gene. The CDR3 consists of 14 residues. In DNA, the CDR3 is TGCATAGCCGGGACTAGCGGGAGGACCTACGAGCAGTACTTC. Translated: CIAGTSGRTYEQYF.

This chain joins TRBV30 and TRBJ2-2; D not resolved. The CDR3 consists of 12 residues. V was trimmed by 3 bases and J by 0 bases, leaving 2 bases between them. Germline assignment: CDR1 GTSNPN and CDR2 SVGIG (reference sequence). The CDR3 coding sequence is TGTGCCTGGAGCGCGAACACCGGGGAGCTGTTTTTT. Its translation is CAWSANTGELFF.

The chain has TRBV5-1 and TRBJ2-7, with TRBD2 matching 9 bases. The germline CDR1 and CDR2 sequences are SGHRS and YFSETQ. CDR3 size: 15 residues. Trimming at V came to 4 bases and at J to 6 bases, leaving 11 bases not matched to a gene. CDR3 residues: CASSKLAGRLGEQYF. CDR3 coding DNA: TGCGCCAGCAGCAAACTAGCGGGTCGGCTGGGCGAGCAGTACTTC.

The chain carries TRBV30 and TRBJ2-5, with 7 positions matching TRBD2. The CDR3 spans 12 residues. The junction had 4 bases not matched to a gene; V was cut back by 4 bases and J by 5 bases. Germline lookup yields CDR1 GTSNPN and CDR2 SVGIG (reference sequence). The CDR3 here is CAWKTSSETQYF. CDR3 nucleotides: TGTGCCTGGAAGACTAGCTCCGAGACCCAGTACTTC.

The rearrangement links TRBV19 to TRBJ1-2; D is ambiguous. Trimming left V 3 bases short and J 3 bases short, with 14 bases between. Germline V gene lookup returns CDR1 LNHDA and CDR2 SQIVND (reference sequence). The CDR3 spans 15 residues. The CDR3 bases are TGTGCCAGTAGTATTCACGGCGCGGGGTACTATGGCTACACCTTC. Translating it yields CASSIHGAGYYGYTF.

The chain is built from TRBV5-1 and TRBJ2-5; 8 bases are shared with TRBD1. The J segment lost 2 bases and the V segment lost 7 bases, leaving 1 base of the junction unmatched. The CDR3 sequence is 12 residues long. Per germline, CDR1 SGHRS and CDR2 YFSETQ. The CDR3 here is CASGQGQETQYF. CDR3 coding DNA: TGCGCCAGCGGACAGGGTCAAGAGACCCAGTACTTC. Together with reference TRBV5-1 and TRBJ2-5, the CDR3 gives the full variable domain: KAGVTQTPRYLIKTRGQQVTLSCSPISGHRSVSWYQQTPGQGLQFLFEYFSETQRNKGNFPGRFSGRQFSNSRSEMNVSTLELGDSALYLCASGQGQETQYFGPGTRLLVL.

This chain connects TRBV5-1 to TRBJ2-7, with D possibly matching TRBD1 (5 bases). This CDR3 contains 13 residues. V gave up 7 bases and J gave up 0 bases, with 11 bases separating them. Germline CDR1 SGHRS, CDR2 YFSETQ. The CDR3 coding sequence is TGCGCCAGCGGGGCTGGCAGCTCCTACGAGCAGTACTTC. As protein: CASGAGSSYEQYF.

This clone was observed a single time. The V and J genes are TRBV27 and TRBJ2-7; 9 bases agree with TRBD2. Trimming at V came to 5 bases and at J to 3 bases, leaving 8 bases not matched to a gene. Germline CDR1 MNHEY, CDR2 SMNVEV (reference sequence). The CDR3 runs 15 residues. The CDR3 loop reads CASSLAGQWGYEQYF. CDR3 in DNA: TGTGCCAGCAGTCTAGCGGGACAGTGGGGCTACGAGCAGTACTTC.

V is TRBV5-1 and J is TRBJ2-1; 14 bases are a match to TRBD2. The CDR3 has 14 amino acids. Germline CDR1 reads SGHRS; CDR2 reads YFSETQ. Trimming removed 4 bases from V and 11 bases from J; junction bases left unmatched: 5. This CDR3 reads CASSRGLAGEQQFF. For the CDR3, the DNA is TGCGCCAGCAGCCGGGGACTAGCGGGAGAACAGCAGTTCTTC.

This clone came up once. V gene TRBV7-9 combines with J gene TRBJ2-1, with D perhaps matching TRBD1 (5 bases). The CDR3 has 15 amino acids. Germline-derived CDR1 and CDR2 are SEHNR and FQNEAQ (reference sequence). Trimming shortened V by 5 bases and J by 2 bases, and 13 bases separated the two germline ends. As DNA, the CDR3 is TGTGCCAGCAGCCAGGCAGGGTATACCTACAATGAGCAGTTCTTC. Protein: CASSQAGYTYNEQFF.

This rearrangement joins TRBV19 to TRBJ2-1; 10 bases are a match to TRBD2. CDR3 length: 18 residues. Germline CDR1 LNHDA, CDR2 SQIVND (reference sequence). With 1 base clipped from V and 0 bases from J, the junction kept 6 bases outside the gene matches. The CDR3 protein is CASSIVAGGKSSYNEQFF. CDR3 DNA sequence: TGTGCCAGTAGTATAGTAGCGGGGGGTAAAAGCTCCTACAATGAGCAGTTCTTC. The variable domain in full, with the rest retrieved from reference TRBV19 and TRBJ2-1, is DGGITQSPKYLFRKEGQNVTLSCEQNLNHDAMYWYRQDPGQGLRLIYYSQIVNDFQKGDIAEGYSVSREKKESFPLTVTSAQKNPTAFYLCASSIVAGGKSSYNEQFFGPGTRLTVL.

This clone came up once. The chain recombines TRBV18 with TRBJ1-4, with 9 bases aligning to TRBD1. Germline V CDR1 and CDR2: KGHSH, LQKENI. CDR3 length equals 14 residues. The V segment lost 8 bases and the J segment 8 bases; nucleotides outside the gene matches: 9. The CDR3 DNA sequence: TGTGCCAGCCGCGAACAGGGGGCGGCGGAAAAACTGTTTTTT. This encodes CASREQGAAEKLFF.

The rearrangement uses TRBV7-9 and TRBJ2-1; 9 nucleotides agree with TRBD2. Germline values: CDR1 SEHNR, CDR2 FQNEAQ (reference sequence). V lost 7 bases and J lost 5; bases outside the gene matches: 12. The CDR3 contains 16 residues. In DNA form, the CDR3 reads TGTGCCAGCACCAACTGGAGGGCTAGCGGGAACAATGAGCAGTTCTTC. As protein: CASTNWRASGNNEQFF. The whole variable domain, filled in from reference TRBV7-9 and TRBJ2-1, reads DTGVSQNPRHKITKRGQNVTFRCDPISEHNRLYWYRQTLGQGPEFLTYFQNEAQLEKSRLLSDRFSAERPKGSFSTLEIQRTEQGDSAMYLCASTNWRASGNNEQFFGPGTRLTVL.

The J gene is TRBJ2-7, the V gene TRBV6-5; D call uncertain. Per germline, CDR1 MNHEY and CDR2 SVGAGI. Trimming took 2 bases from V and 1 from J, leaving 12 bases between them. This CDR3 region has 15 residues. Here the CDR3 DNA reads TGTGCCAGCAGTTACAGGTACGGCGGATCCTACGAGCAGTACTTC. This translates into CASSYRYGGSYEQYF.

CDR3 sequence: CASSQGLRKTDTQYF. CDR3 in DNA: TGCGCCAGCAGCCAGGGGCTGAGGAAAACAGATACGCAGTATTTT. V and J are TRBV4-1 and TRBJ2-3; weak D call: TRBD1 (5 bases). CDR3 length: 15 residues. CDR1 and CDR2 (germline): MGHRA, YSYEKL. Trimming stripped 3 bases from V and 3 bases from J, with 13 bases between.

This chain connects TRBV13 to TRBJ2-3; TRBD2 agrees at 8 bases. The germline V gene has CDR1 PRHDT and CDR2 FYEKMQ (reference sequence). With 5 bases clipped from V and 4 bases from J, the junction kept 23 bases outside the gene matches. This CDR3 contains 20 residues. The CDR3 sequence is CASSTPAGQSLGGLADTQYF. The CDR3 DNA reads as TGTGCCAGCAGCACCCCGGCGGGACAAAGTCTCGGGGGACTAGCAGATACGCAGTATTTT.

The chain employs TRBV7-3 and TRBJ2-5; TRBD2 agrees at 7 bases. CDR1 and CDR2 from the germline V gene are SGHTA and FQGTGA. V trimming: 5 bases; J trimming: 5 bases; junction bases outside the gene matches: 5. The CDR3 runs to 13 residues. CDR3 loop: CASSRNSGETQYF. CDR3 sequence (DNA): TGTGCCAGCAGCCGGAATAGCGGGGAGACCCAGTACTTC.

This clone was counted between two and nine times. The genes are TRBV5-1 and TRBJ1-3; weak D call: TRBD1 (6 bases). V lost 1 base and J lost 0, with 14 bases in between. This CDR3 contains 17 residues. CDR1 and CDR2 (germline): SGHRS, YFSETQ. This CDR3 reads CASSLSTGAFSGNTIYF. DNA of the CDR3: TGCGCCAGCAGCTTGTCGACAGGAGCCTTCTCTGGAAACACCATATATTTT.

Of note for this clone: One junction end disagrees with the germline gene, perhaps due to a read error. The V call is TRBV27, the J call TRBJ2-7; 9 nucleotides line up with TRBD1. This CDR3 has 13 residues. Germline loops: CDR1 MNHEY, CDR2 SMNVEV (reference sequence). CDR3 sequence (DNA): TGTGCCAGCAGTTTAGGACAGGGGTACGCGCAGTACTTC. This gives the protein CASSLGQGYAQYF.

The chain carries TRBV2 and TRBJ1-1, with 8 bases identical to TRBD1. The V gene end was trimmed by 8 bases and the J gene end by 6 bases; junction bases not matched to a gene: 5. This CDR3 has 12 residues. Per germline, CDR1 SNHLY and CDR2 FYNNEI. In DNA, the CDR3 is TGTGCCAGCTTGGACAGGGTTTCTGAAGCTTTCTTT. Translation: CASLDRVSEAFF.

This sequence joins TRBV30 and TRBJ1-5; D possibly corresponds to TRBD1 (6 bases). Trimming took off 3 bases at V and 3 bases at J, with 15 bases between the two ends. Germline CDR1 and CDR2: GTSNPN and SVGIG (reference sequence). The CDR3 is 15 residues long. This CDR3 is CAWSRGGGVNQPQHF. CDR3 nucleotides: TGTGCCTGGAGCCGAGGGGGAGGGGTCAATCAGCCCCAGCATTTT.